These T cell receptor beta chains were read from a single sample in a study of a mutant IDH1 vaccine in newly diagnosed glioma. The table came from immunoSEQ multiplex PCR; TCRdb's copy has only in-frame clones and leaves some out. This sample has 35,000 to 40,000 clones; around nine tenths occur once, and the top ten carry about a sixth. Sequences were derived from PBMCs, sampled from a glioma patient treated with radiotherapy, temozolomide or both. All receptors derive from a man between 18 and 29 years old with glioma. CDR3s include the opening cysteine and the closing phenylalanine or tryptophan. A D gene is named only where the DNA matches it firmly. Rows give clone size only sometimes, using once, few, many, or a class for an expanded clone.

>13|.|TRBJ2-1|.|TRBV7-2
CASSLAMYNEQFF
TGTGCCAGCAGCTTAGCGATGTACAATGAGCAGTTCTTC
>14|.|TRBJ2-7|.|TRBV30
CAWSPPVATGEQYF
TGTGCCTGGAGCCCCCCGGTAGCCACGGGGGAGCAGTACTTC
>20|.|TRBJ2-3|TRBD2|TRBV11-2
CASSLDLPTSGSRRTDTQYF
TGTGCCAGCAGCTTAGATCTCCCGACTAGCGGGAGCCGGCGCACAGATACGCAGTATTTT
>14|.|TRBJ2-5|.|TRBV7-9
CASSLNNGEETQYF
TGTGCCAGCAGCTTAAATAACGGGGAAGAGACCCAGTACTTC
>14|.|TRBJ2-7|.|TRBV6-1
CASSEASNSYEQYF
TGTGCCAGCAGTGAAGCGTCCAACTCCTACGAGCAGTACTTC
>13|.|TRBJ2-5|TRBD2|TRBV6-1
CAVAGGPQETQYF
TGTGCCGTAGCGGGAGGCCCTCAAGAGACCCAGTACTTC
>15|.|TRBJ1-4|.|TRBV11-2
CASSRGAGTNEKLFF
TGTGCCAGCAGCAGGGGGGCGGGGACTAATGAAAAACTGTTTTTT
>14|.|TRBJ1-1|.|TRBV9
CASSFSQENTEAFF
TGTGCCAGCAGCTTCTCACAGGAGAACACTGAAGCTTTCTTT
>16|.|TRBJ1-4|.|TRBV7-9
CASSLAVGATNEKLFF
TGTGCCAGCAGCTTGGCGGTCGGCGCGACTAATGAAAAACTGTTTTTT
>14|.|TRBJ2-7|TRBD2|TRBV2
CASSGTSGRNEQYF
TGTGCCAGCAGCGGGACTAGCGGGAGAAACGAGCAGTACTTC
>15|once|TRBJ2-5|TRBD2|TRBV5-1
CASSRGDGTQETQYF
TGCGCCAGCAGCCGGGGGGACGGTACCCAAGAGACCCAGTACTTC
>13|.|TRBJ2-7|TRBD1|TRBV7-9
CASSLGTRGEQYF
TGTGCCAGCAGCTTAGGGACCAGGGGGGAGCAGTACTTC
>13|once|TRBJ1-2|TRBD1|TRBV9
CASSVGQGWGYTF
TGTGCCAGCAGCGTAGGACAGGGCTGGGGCTACACCTTC
>14|.|TRBJ1-2|TRBD1|TRBV7-9
CASSFPGGASGYTF
TGTGCCAGCAGCTTCCCAGGGGGCGCCTCTGGCTACACCTTC
>15|.|TRBJ2-5|.|TRBV30
CAWSAIQGGQETQYF
TGTGCCTGGAGTGCGATTCAGGGAGGCCAAGAGACCCAGTACTTC
>17|.|TRBJ1-2|.|TRBV7-9
CASSPTSPAVSGVGYTF
TGTGCCAGCAGCCCCACCTCTCCGGCTGTCAGTGGGGTAGGCTACACCTTC
>14|.|TRBJ2-7|.|TRBV5-1
CASSLQPTSSEQYF
TGCGCCAGCAGCTTGCAGCCCACTAGCTCCGAGCAGTACTTC
>15|.|TRBJ2-7|.|TRBV7-9
CASSWAGLSHHEQYF
TGTGCCAGCAGCTGGGCGGGCCTCTCCCACCACGAGCAGTACTTC
>13|.|TRBJ2-7|TRBD2|TRBV7-2
CASSILSGGEQYF
TGTGCCAGCAGCATCCTTAGCGGGGGAGAGCAGTACTTC
>16|.|TRBJ2-3|TRBD2|TRBV4-1
CASSRSSAGVGDTQYF
TGCGCCAGCAGCCGATCCTCGGCGGGAGTGGGAGATACGCAGTATTTT
>15|.|TRBJ2-2|.|TRBV5-1
CASSLVAGATGELFF
TGCGCCAGCAGCTTGGTGGCAGGGGCCACCGGGGAGCTGTTTTTT
>15|once|TRBJ2-2|.|TRBV30
CAWSNSGLNTGELFF
TGTGCCTGGAGTAATAGCGGCCTAAACACCGGGGAGCTGTTTTTT
>15|.|TRBJ2-7|.|TRBV10-3
CAISGTRASSYEQYF
TGTGCCATCAGTGGAACGCGGGCGAGCTCCTACGAGCAGTACTTC
>15|.|TRBJ2-1|.|TRBV7-9
CASSLQGSSYNEQFF
TGTGCCAGCAGCTTGCAGGGGAGCTCCTACAATGAGCAGTTCTTC
>17|few|TRBJ1-1|.|TRBV14
CASSQDIGGWKNTEAFF
TGTGCCAGCAGCCAAGATATCGGAGGGTGGAAAAACACTGAAGCTTTCTTT
>14|.|TRBJ1-5|.|TRBV28
CASSLIGMRQPQHF
TGTGCCAGCAGTCTTATCGGGATGAGACAGCCCCAGCATTTT
>15|.|TRBJ2-1|TRBD2|TRBV5-4
CASSLGLARSNEQFF
TGTGCCAGCAGCTTGGGACTAGCGAGGTCCAATGAGCAGTTCTTC
>14|.|TRBJ2-5|TRBD2|TRBV5-6
CASSPGGARETQYF
TGTGCCAGCAGCCCGGGAGGGGCTCGGGAGACCCAGTACTTC
>16|.|TRBJ2-3|.|TRBV5-1
CASSLGGAGSTDTQYF
TGCGCCAGCAGCTTGGGGGGGGCAGGCAGCACAGATACGCAGTATTTT
>13|.|TRBJ2-7|.|TRBV29-1
CSASGSSSYEQYF
TGCAGCGCCTCGGGATCGAGCTCCTACGAGCAGTACTTC
>16|.|TRBJ1-2|.|TRBV19
CASRRGRDSGGYGYTF
TGTGCCAGTAGGCGGGGAAGGGACTCCGGCGGCTATGGCTACACCTTC
>13|.|TRBJ2-3|.|TRBV5-1
CASRYGVTDTQYF
TGCGCCAGCAGGTACGGGGTCACAGATACGCAGTATTTT
>14|few|TRBJ2-5|.|TRBV6-1
CASVLGPGLETQYF
TGTGCCAGCGTTTTGGGACCAGGGTTGGAGACCCAGTACTTC
>14|.|TRBJ1-2|.|TRBV5-6
CASSLWGPGYGYTF
TGTGCCAGCAGCTTATGGGGGCCTGGCTATGGCTACACCTTC
>14|.|TRBJ1-4|.|TRBV2
CASSERGANEKLFF
TGTGCCAGCAGTGAGAGGGGGGCGAATGAAAAACTGTTTTTT